Presented here are 10 T cell receptor beta chains from one specimen sequenced in a study of shared clonotypes between healthy human individuals. The protocol was immunoSEQ multiplex PCR, while the TCRdb copy is restricted to in-frame clones and leaves out a portion. The data show roughly 2.2 million clones, with approximately 95% seen just once and 0.39% held by the top ten. Input material: naive CD4+ T cells from PBMCs. Subset described: CD45RA+ positively selected. These TCRs come from a man between 18 and 35 years old in good health. Some clones in this sample may be carry-over from other donors' samples.

The chain has TRBV12-5 and TRBJ2-1; D might be TRBD1 (5 bases). V lost 0 bases, J lost 10 bases, and 10 bases lay in between. The germline V gene has CDR1 LGHNT and CDR2 FRNRAP. CDR3 length: 13 amino acids. In DNA, the CDR3 is TGTGCTAGTGGTTTGGTCCCCCAGGGCGAGCAGTTCTTC. This sequence encodes CASGLVPQGEQFF.

The rearrangement uses TRBV19 and TRBJ2-6, with 9 bases lining up with TRBD2. Germline V gene lookup returns CDR1 LNHDA and CDR2 SQIVND (reference sequence). V gave up 5 bases and J gave up 4 bases; unmatched junction bases: 9. The CDR3 runs to 17 residues. CDR3 nucleotides: TGTGCCAGTAGTCCTAGCGGGGACGCGGCGGGGGCCAACGTCCTGACTTTC. Amino acids: CASSPSGDAAGANVLTF.

As concerns this clone: The sample contains more than one DNA sequence encoding this CDR3. The chain recombines TRBV7-3 with TRBJ2-2; D call uncertain. CDR1 is SGHTA and CDR2 is FQGTGA in the germline V gene. CDR3 size: 13 residues. The germline V and J ends were trimmed by 5 bases and 5 bases, with 9 bases remaining between them. CDR3 in amino acids: CASSPSGTGELFF. CDR3 bases: TGTGCCAGCAGCCCATCCGGGACCGGGGAGCTGTTTTTT. The full variable domain, completed using reference TRBV7-3 and TRBJ2-2, is GAGVSQTPSNKVTEKGKYVELRCDPISGHTALYWYRQSLGQGPEFLIYFQGTGAADDSGLPNDRFFAVRPEGSVSTLKIQRTERGDSAVYLCASSPSGTGELFFGEGSRLTVL.

J is TRBJ2-1 and V is TRBV11-2; no definite D call. Germline V gene data show CDR1 as SGHAT and CDR2 as FQNNGV. The ends were cut back, 2 bases at V and 2 bases at J, with 10 bases in the middle. The CDR3 consists of 15 residues. This CDR3 reads CASSLSPVTYNEQFF. CDR3 nucleotide sequence: TGTGCCAGCAGCTTAAGTCCGGTCACCTACAATGAGCAGTTCTTC.

The chain recombines TRBV7-2 with TRBJ1-5, with unresolved D. This CDR3 contains 15 residues. Germline V gives CDR1 SGHTA, CDR2 FQGNSA. V was trimmed by 5 bases and J by 9 bases, leaving 20 bases between them. DNA of the CDR3: TGTGCCAGCAGCGCCGACCGGGGTGCCGCAAGGCCCCAGCATTTT. Its translation is CASSADRGAARPQHF.

The chain couples TRBV7-3 to TRBJ2-3; D possibly corresponds to TRBD1 (6 bases). CDR3 length: 15 amino acids. V lost 5 bases, J lost 5 bases, and 17 bases lay in between. Germline values: CDR1 SGHTA, CDR2 FQGTGA. The CDR3 loop is CASSPATGRRDTQYF. Here the CDR3 DNA reads TGTGCCAGCAGCCCCGCGACAGGAAGGAGAGATACGCAGTATTTT.

This clone was detected once. V gene TRBV27 combines with J gene TRBJ2-1; no clear D. The V end was cut by 2 bases, the J end by 5 bases, with 13 bases between. The CDR3 is made up of 15 amino acids. The V gene's germline CDR1 is MNHEY and CDR2 SMNVEV (reference sequence). CDR3 protein: CASSLLYGAHNEQFF. CDR3 DNA sequence: TGTGCCAGCAGTTTACTCTACGGAGCGCACAATGAGCAGTTCTTC.

Concerning this clone itself: The same CDR3 is also encoded by other DNA sequences in this sample. The rearrangement joins TRBV9 to TRBJ2-3; tentative D call: TRBD2 (5 bases). The length of the CDR3 is 13 residues. In germline, CDR1 is SGDLS, CDR2 YYNGEE. Trimming took off 0 bases at V and 3 bases at J, with 5 bases between the two ends. Written as DNA, the CDR3 is TGTGCCAGCAGCGTAGCGGGGACAGATACGCAGTATTTT. It encodes CASSVAGTDTQYF. Complete variable domain (other parts from reference TRBV9 and TRBJ2-3): DSGVTQTPKHLITATGQRVTLRCSPRSGDLSVYWYQQSLDQGLQFLIQYYNGEERAKGNILERFSAQQFPDLHSELNLSSLELGDSALYFCASSVAGTDTQYFGPGTRLTVL.

The chain is built from TRBV2 and TRBJ1-2, with a tentative D call TRBD1 (5 bases). The CDR3 has 13 amino acids. Trimming removed 3 bases from V and 8 bases from J, with 13 bases in between. The germline V gene encodes CDR1 SNHLY and CDR2 FYNNEI. The CDR3 reads CASSDRQGRGYTF. The CDR3 DNA reads as TGTGCCAGCAGTGACCGGCAGGGCAGGGGCTACACCTTC.

Here the CDR3 DNA reads TGTGCCAGCCAACTGACGGTTTACAATGAGCAGTTCTTC. It codes for CASQLTVYNEQFF. This rearrangement joins TRBV27 to TRBJ2-1; no reliable D call. This CDR3 has 13 amino acids. In germline, CDR1 is MNHEY, CDR2 SMNVEV (reference sequence). Between the trimmed V and J ends, which lost 8 bases and 4 bases, there was a span of 12 bases.